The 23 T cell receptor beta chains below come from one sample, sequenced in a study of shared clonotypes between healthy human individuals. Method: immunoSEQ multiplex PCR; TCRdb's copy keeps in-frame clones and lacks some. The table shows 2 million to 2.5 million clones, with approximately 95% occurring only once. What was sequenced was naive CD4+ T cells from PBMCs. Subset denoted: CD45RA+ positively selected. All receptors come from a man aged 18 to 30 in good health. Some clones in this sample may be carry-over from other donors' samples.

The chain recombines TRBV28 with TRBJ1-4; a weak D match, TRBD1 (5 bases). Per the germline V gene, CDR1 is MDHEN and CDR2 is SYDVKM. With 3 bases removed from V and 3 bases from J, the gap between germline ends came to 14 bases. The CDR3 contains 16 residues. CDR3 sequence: CASSFPDSASNEKLFF. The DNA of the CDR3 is TGTGCCAGCAGTTTCCCAGACAGCGCCTCTAATGAAAAACTGTTTTTT.

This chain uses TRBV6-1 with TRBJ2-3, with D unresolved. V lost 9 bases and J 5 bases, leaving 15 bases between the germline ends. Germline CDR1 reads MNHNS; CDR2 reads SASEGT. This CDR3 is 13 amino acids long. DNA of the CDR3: TGTGCCAGTGGGGTGTTGGGCGGAGATACGCAGTATTTT. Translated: CASGVLGGDTQYF.

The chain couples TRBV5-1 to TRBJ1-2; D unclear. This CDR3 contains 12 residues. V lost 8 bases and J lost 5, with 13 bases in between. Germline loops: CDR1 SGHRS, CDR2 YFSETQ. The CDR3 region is CASYDPVYGYTF. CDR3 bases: TGCGCCAGTTACGACCCTGTTTATGGCTACACCTTC.

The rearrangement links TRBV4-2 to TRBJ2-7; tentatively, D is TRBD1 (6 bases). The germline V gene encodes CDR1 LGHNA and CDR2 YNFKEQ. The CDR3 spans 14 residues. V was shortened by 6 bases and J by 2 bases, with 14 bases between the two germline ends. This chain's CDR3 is CASSHQDSPYEQYF. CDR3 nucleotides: TGTGCCAGCAGTCACCAGGACAGTCCCTACGAGCAGTACTTC.

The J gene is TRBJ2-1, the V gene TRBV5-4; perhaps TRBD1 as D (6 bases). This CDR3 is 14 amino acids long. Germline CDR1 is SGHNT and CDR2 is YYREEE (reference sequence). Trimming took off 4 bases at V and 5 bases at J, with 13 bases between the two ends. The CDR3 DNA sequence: TGTGCCAGCAGCCCCCTGGACAGACACAATGAGCAGTTCTTC. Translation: CASSPLDRHNEQFF.

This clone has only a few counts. The CDR3 bases are TGCGCCAGCAGCCAAGAGCCAGGCCGAGGGCCCCAGCATTTT. This translates into CASSQEPGRGPQHF. The rearrangement joins TRBV4-1 to TRBJ1-5, with D unresolved. This CDR3 has 14 amino acids. Looked up from germline, CDR1 is MGHRA and CDR2 is YSYEKL. Trimming cost V 0 bases and J 9 bases, with 12 bases left between them.

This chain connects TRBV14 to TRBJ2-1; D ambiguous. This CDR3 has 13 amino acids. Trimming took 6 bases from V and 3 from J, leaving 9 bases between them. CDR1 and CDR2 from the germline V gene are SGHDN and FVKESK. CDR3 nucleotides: TGTGCCAGCAGTTCAACCGGCTACAATGAGCAGTTCTTC. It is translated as CASSSTGYNEQFF.

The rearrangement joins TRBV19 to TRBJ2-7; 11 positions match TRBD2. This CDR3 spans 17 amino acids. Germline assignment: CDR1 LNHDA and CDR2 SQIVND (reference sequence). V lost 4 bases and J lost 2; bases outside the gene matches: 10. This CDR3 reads CASSTGLAGWGPYEQYF. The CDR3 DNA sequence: TGTGCCAGTAGTACCGGACTAGCGGGCTGGGGGCCCTACGAGCAGTACTTC.

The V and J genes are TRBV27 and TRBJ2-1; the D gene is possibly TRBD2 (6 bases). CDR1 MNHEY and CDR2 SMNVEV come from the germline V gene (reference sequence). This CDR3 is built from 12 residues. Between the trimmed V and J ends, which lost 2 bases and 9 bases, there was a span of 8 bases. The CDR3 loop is CASSLRRGEQFF. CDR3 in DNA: TGTGCCAGCAGTTTAAGGCGGGGTGAGCAGTTCTTC.

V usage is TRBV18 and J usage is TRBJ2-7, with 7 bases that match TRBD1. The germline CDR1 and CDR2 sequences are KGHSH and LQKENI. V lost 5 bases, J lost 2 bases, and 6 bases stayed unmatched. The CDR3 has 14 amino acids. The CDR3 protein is CASSSTGNTYEQYF. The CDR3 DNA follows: TGTGCCAGCTCATCGACAGGGAATACCTACGAGCAGTACTTC.

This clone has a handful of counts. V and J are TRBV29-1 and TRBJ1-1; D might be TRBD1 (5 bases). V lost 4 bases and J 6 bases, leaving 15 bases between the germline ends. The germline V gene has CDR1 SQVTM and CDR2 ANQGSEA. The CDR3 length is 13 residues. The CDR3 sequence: CSVGRGQFSEAFF. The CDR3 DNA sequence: TGCAGCGTTGGACGAGGACAATTCTCTGAAGCTTTCTTT.

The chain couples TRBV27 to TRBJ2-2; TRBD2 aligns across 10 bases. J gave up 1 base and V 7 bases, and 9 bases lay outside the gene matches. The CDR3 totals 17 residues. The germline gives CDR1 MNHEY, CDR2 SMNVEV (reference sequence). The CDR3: CASKSVLAGVNTGELFF. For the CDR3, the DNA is TGTGCCAGCAAGTCAGTTCTAGCGGGGGTGAACACCGGGGAGCTGTTTTTT.

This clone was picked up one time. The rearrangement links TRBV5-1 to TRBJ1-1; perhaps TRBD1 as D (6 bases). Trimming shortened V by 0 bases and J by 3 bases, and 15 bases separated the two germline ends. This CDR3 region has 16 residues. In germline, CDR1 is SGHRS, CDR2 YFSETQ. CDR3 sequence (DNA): TGCGCCAGCAGCTTGGGATGGGGGCGTCAGGACACTGAAGCTTTCTTT. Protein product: CASSLGWGRQDTEAFF.

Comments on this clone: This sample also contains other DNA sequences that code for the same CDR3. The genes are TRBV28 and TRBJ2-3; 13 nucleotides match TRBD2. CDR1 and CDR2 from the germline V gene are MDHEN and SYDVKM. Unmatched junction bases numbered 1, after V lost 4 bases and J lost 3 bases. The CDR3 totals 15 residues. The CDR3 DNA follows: TGTGCCAGCAGTTCACTAGCGGGAGGGACAGATACGCAGTATTTT. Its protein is CASSSLAGGTDTQYF.

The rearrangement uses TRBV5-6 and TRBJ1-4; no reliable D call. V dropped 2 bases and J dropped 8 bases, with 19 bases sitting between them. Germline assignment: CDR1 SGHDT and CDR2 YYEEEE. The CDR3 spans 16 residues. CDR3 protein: CASSFLQSARSEKLFF. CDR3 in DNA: TGTGCCAGCAGCTTTCTGCAGTCTGCGCGGAGCGAAAAACTGTTTTTT.

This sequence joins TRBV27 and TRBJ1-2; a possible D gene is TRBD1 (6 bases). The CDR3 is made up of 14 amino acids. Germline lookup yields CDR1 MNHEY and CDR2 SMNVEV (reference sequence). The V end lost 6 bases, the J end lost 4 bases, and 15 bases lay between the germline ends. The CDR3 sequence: CASSLTGFGYGYTF. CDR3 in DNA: TGTGCCAGCAGCCTCACAGGGTTTGGCTATGGCTACACCTTC.

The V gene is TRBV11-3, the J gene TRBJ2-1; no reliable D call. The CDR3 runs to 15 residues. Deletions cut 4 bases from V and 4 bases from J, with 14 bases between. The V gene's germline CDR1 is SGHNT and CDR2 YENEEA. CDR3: CASSSTTETYNEQFF. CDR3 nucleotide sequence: TGTGCCAGCAGCTCAACAACTGAAACTTACAATGAGCAGTTCTTC. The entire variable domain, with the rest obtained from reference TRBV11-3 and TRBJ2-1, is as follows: EAGVVQSPRYKIIEKKQPVAFWCNPISGHNTLYWYLQNLGQGPELLIRYENEEAVDDSQLPKDRFSAERLKGVDSTLKIQPAELGDSAVYLCASSSTTETYNEQFFGPGTRLTVL.

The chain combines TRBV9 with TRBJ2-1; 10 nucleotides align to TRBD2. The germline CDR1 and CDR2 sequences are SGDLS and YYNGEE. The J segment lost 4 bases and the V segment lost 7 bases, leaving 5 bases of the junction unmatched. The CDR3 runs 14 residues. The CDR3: CASGRTSGYNEQFF. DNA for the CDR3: TGTGCCAGCGGACGGACTAGCGGTTACAATGAGCAGTTCTTC.

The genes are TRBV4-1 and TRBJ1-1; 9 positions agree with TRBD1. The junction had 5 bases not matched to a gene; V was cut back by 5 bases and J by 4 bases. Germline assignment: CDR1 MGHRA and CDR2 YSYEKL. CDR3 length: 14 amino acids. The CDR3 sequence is CASSRTGEGTEAFF. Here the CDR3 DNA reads TGCGCCAGCAGCAGGACAGGGGAGGGCACTGAAGCTTTCTTT.

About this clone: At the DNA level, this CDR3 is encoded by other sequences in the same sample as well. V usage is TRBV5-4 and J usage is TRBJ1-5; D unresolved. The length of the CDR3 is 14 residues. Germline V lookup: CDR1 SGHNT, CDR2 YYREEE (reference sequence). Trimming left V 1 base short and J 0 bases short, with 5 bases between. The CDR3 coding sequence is TGTGCCAGCAGCTTGTCCGGTAGCAATCAGCCCCAGCATTTT. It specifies CASSLSGSNQPQHF.

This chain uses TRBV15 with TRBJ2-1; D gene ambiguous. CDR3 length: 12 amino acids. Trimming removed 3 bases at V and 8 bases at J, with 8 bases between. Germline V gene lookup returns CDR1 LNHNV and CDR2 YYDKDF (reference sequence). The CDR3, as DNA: TGTGCCACCAGCAGGCCATTCCATGAGCAGTTCTTC. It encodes CATSRPFHEQFF.

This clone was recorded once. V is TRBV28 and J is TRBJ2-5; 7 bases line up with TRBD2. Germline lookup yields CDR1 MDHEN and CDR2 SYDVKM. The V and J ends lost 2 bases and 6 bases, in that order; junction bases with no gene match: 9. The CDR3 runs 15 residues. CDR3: CASSLRPKSGKTQYF. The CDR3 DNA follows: TGTGCCAGCAGTTTACGCCCCAAGAGCGGGAAGACCCAGTACTTC. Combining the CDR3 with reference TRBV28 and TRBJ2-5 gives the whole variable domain DVKVTQSSRYLVKRTGEKVFLECVQDMDHENMFWYRQDPGLGLRLIYFSYDVKMKEKGDIPEGYSVSREKKERFSLILESASTNQTSMYLCASSLRPKSGKTQYFGPGTRLLVL.

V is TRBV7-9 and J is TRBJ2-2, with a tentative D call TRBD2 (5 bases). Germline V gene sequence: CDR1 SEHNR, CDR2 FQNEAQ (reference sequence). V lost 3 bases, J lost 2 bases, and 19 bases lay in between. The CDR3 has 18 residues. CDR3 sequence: CASSLGSIPRSNTGELFF. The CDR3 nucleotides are TGTGCCAGCAGCTTGGGGAGTATTCCTAGATCAAACACCGGGGAGCTGTTTTTT.